Below are 28 T cell receptor beta chains sequenced from a single sample in a study of shared clonotypes between healthy human individuals (dated by TCRdb to about 2020). Receptor amplification or capture employed the immunoSEQ multiplex PCR assay. TCRdb stores this immuneACCESS table with in-frame sequences only. Part of the clones is absent; in the studies checked, under half of the shortfall reflects unresolved V genes, and no reason is known for the rest. Across this sample there are about 1.5 million clones, with 95% to 99% seen only once. The leading ten clones occupy about 0.4% of the sample. The material sequenced was naive CD4+ T cells sorted from blood. Reading the label with the study, this specimen's cell subset or site is: CD45RA+ positively selected. The source of these receptors is a man in his thirties or forties in good health.

J is TRBJ2-7 and V is TRBV5-1, with D possibly being TRBD1 or TRBD2 (5 bases each). Germline V gene sequence: CDR1 SGHRS, CDR2 YFSETQ. Trimming pared 1 base from V and 1 base from J, leaving 15 bases between. The CDR3 extends over 16 amino acids. As DNA, the CDR3 is TGCGCCAGCAGCTTGTCCGGCGTGGGACCGTCCTACGAGCAGTACTTC. It yields the protein CASSLSGVGPSYEQYF.

J is TRBJ1-5 and V is TRBV2; D gene ambiguous. The CDR3 is made up of 15 amino acids. Trimming removed 5 bases from V and 2 bases from J, with 13 bases in between. Germline V CDR1 and CDR2: SNHLY, FYNNEI. Here the CDR3 reads CASSPNSARNQPQHF. As DNA, the CDR3 is TGTGCCAGCAGTCCTAACAGCGCCCGCAATCAGCCCCAGCATTTT.

The J gene is TRBJ2-5, the V gene TRBV29-1; possibly TRBD1 for D (6 bases). The V end lost 5 bases, the J end lost 0 bases, and 16 bases lay between the germline ends. The germline V gene has CDR1 SQVTM and CDR2 ANQGSEA. CDR3 length: 15 amino acids. CDR3 coding DNA: TGCAGCGTTTCTACAGGGTTGGGGTACCAAGAGACCCAGTACTTC. It encodes CSVSTGLGYQETQYF.

This clone is a singleton in its sample. The V gene is TRBV18, the J gene TRBJ1-2; D uncertain. Germline V gene lookup returns CDR1 KGHSH and CDR2 LQKENI. This CDR3 spans 13 amino acids. Trimming cost V 5 bases and J 7 bases, with 14 bases left between them. The CDR3 loop is CASSETGDTGYTF. In nucleotides, the CDR3 is TGTGCCAGCTCAGAGACGGGAGACACTGGCTACACCTTC.

The chain is built from TRBV23-1 and TRBJ2-1; 10 positions agree with TRBD1. TRBV23-1 counts as an open reading frame of uncertain function. The CDR3 covers 22 residues. Unmatched junction bases numbered 25, after V lost 2 bases and J lost 6 bases. The CDR3 spells CASSQTDRGRTGTKKGINEQFF. The CDR3 DNA is TGCGCCAGCAGTCAAACAGACAGGGGGCGGACGGGGACCAAAAAGGGAATCAATGAGCAGTTCTTC.

This chain uses TRBV18 with TRBJ1-2; the D gene is possibly TRBD1 (5 bases). Germline V gives CDR1 KGHSH, CDR2 LQKENI. The CDR3 is 15 residues long. V was clipped by 8 bases and J by 0 bases, with 16 bases between them. CDR3 loop: CASGTLGPPNYGYTF. The CDR3 DNA reads as TGTGCCAGCGGTACCCTGGGACCTCCTAACTATGGCTACACCTTC.

This clone was observed a single time. The chain joins TRBV11-3 to TRBJ2-5; maybe TRBD1 (5 bases). CDR1 is SGHNT, CDR2 YENEEA, per germline. The CDR3 extends over 16 amino acids. V shed 3 bases and J shed 1 base, with 15 bases lying between them. The CDR3, as DNA: TGTGCCAGCAGCTTCGGGCAGCGTGGGGCCCAAGAGACCCAGTACTTC. As protein: CASSFGQRGAQETQYF.

This chain uses TRBV6-1 with TRBJ1-5, with D possibly being TRBD1 (5 bases). Trimming took off 2 bases at V and 7 bases at J, with 12 bases between the two ends. Germline lookup yields CDR1 MNHNS and CDR2 SASEGT. The CDR3 is made up of 14 amino acids. The CDR3 region is CASSEWKGDQPQHF. CDR3 DNA: TGTGCCAGCAGTGAATGGAAAGGGGACCAGCCCCAGCATTTT.

This rearrangement joins TRBV28 to TRBJ2-4; TRBD2 might be the D (5 bases). Trimming took 3 bases from V and 7 from J, leaving 13 bases between them. This CDR3 contains 14 residues. Germline V gene sequence: CDR1 MDHEN, CDR2 SYDVKM. Written as DNA, the CDR3 is TGTGCCAGCAGTTTTCCCACCAGAGGGAACATTCAGTACTTC. The encoded protein is CASSFPTRGNIQYF.

The V and J genes are TRBV6-6 and TRBJ1-3; TRBD1 matches 9 bases. The CDR3 covers 16 residues. V lost 7 bases to trimming and J lost 2 bases; unmatched junction nucleotides: 9. Per germline, CDR1 MNHNY and CDR2 SVGAGI (reference sequence). CDR3 region: CASTWTGDGTGNTIYF. The DNA for the CDR3 is TGTGCCAGCACATGGACAGGGGATGGTACTGGAAACACCATATATTTT.

V and J are TRBV27 and TRBJ1-1, with D unresolved. The CDR3 consists of 14 residues. The V end lost 4 bases, the J end lost 5 bases, and 14 bases lay between the germline ends. Germline CDR1 reads MNHEY; CDR2 reads SMNVEV (reference sequence). The CDR3 DNA reads TGTGCCAGCAGTTCCTCGACCCACCGGACTGAAGCTTTCTTT. Translation gives CASSSSTHRTEAFF.

Details on this clone: Other nucleotide sequences in the sample specify the same CDR3. V and J are TRBV4-1 and TRBJ2-5; D gene unclear. The CDR3 is 12 residues long. CDR1 is MGHRA, CDR2 YSYEKL, per germline. V dropped 1 base and J dropped 4 bases, with 4 bases sitting between them. The CDR3 DNA reads TGCGCCAGCAGCCAAGCGGGAGAGACCCAGTACTTC. Its protein is CASSQAGETQYF.

The chain uses TRBV9 and TRBJ2-6, with D tentatively TRBD1 or TRBD2 (5 bases each). Germline values: CDR1 SGDLS, CDR2 YYNGEE. V shed 4 bases and J shed 6 bases, with 17 bases lying between them. The CDR3 spans 16 residues. The CDR3 loop is CASSFAGTFEANVLTF. In DNA form, the CDR3 reads TGTGCCAGCAGCTTTGCCGGGACGTTCGAGGCCAACGTCCTGACTTTC.

The chain links TRBV4-1 to TRBJ1-2; D gene unclear. This CDR3 region has 13 residues. Between the trimmed V and J ends, which lost 3 bases and 4 bases, there was a span of 9 bases. CDR1 is MGHRA, CDR2 YSYEKL, per germline. The DNA for the CDR3 is TGCGCCAGCAGCCAGGAGTTAAGCTATGGCTACACCTTC. Translation gives CASSQELSYGYTF.

The rearrangement joins TRBV27 to TRBJ1-5; TRBD1 matches at 7 bases. Germline V lookup: CDR1 MNHEY, CDR2 SMNVEV (reference sequence). With 5 bases clipped from V and 0 bases from J, the junction kept 13 bases outside the gene matches. The length of the CDR3 is 18 residues. The CDR3 region is CASSRTGPGPYSNQPQHF. The CDR3 nucleotides are TGTGCCAGCAGTAGGACAGGCCCGGGGCCGTATAGCAATCAGCCCCAGCATTTT.

V is TRBV6-4 and J is TRBJ2-1; D is unclear. Trimming pared 5 bases from V and 4 bases from J, leaving 12 bases between. Germline CDR1 MRHNA, CDR2 SNTAGT. CDR3 length: 14 residues. The CDR3 is CASSRALYYNEQFF. Written as DNA, the CDR3 is TGTGCCAGCAGTCGGGCGCTGTATTACAATGAGCAGTTCTTC.

V usage is TRBV27 and J usage is TRBJ1-5; a possible D gene is TRBD1 (5 bases). V lost 6 bases to trimming and J lost 5 bases, with 20 bases between them. The germline V gene encodes CDR1 MNHEY and CDR2 SMNVEV (reference sequence). The CDR3 covers 16 residues. The CDR3 is CASRPTRGVGDQPQHF. DNA of the CDR3: TGTGCCAGCAGACCCACTCGGGGGGTTGGGGATCAGCCCCAGCATTTT.

The V gene is TRBV5-1, the J gene TRBJ2-2; D not certain. Between the trimmed V and J ends, which lost 4 bases and 0 bases, there was a span of 10 bases. Germline-derived CDR1 and CDR2 are SGHRS and YFSETQ. This CDR3 has 15 residues. Here the CDR3 reads CASSRPNSNTGELFF. CDR3 coding DNA: TGCGCCAGCAGCCGACCCAATTCGAACACCGGGGAGCTGTTTTTT. The full variable domain, rest sourced from reference TRBV5-1 and TRBJ2-2, is KAGVTQTPRYLIKTRGQQVTLSCSPISGHRSVSWYQQTPGQGLQFLFEYFSETQRNKGNFPGRFSGRQFSNSRSEMNVSTLELGDSALYLCASSRPNSNTGELFFGEGSRLTVL.

The genes are TRBV28 and TRBJ1-1, with D unclear. This CDR3 spans 12 amino acids. The germline CDR1 and CDR2 sequences are MDHEN and SYDVKM. V dropped 6 bases and J dropped 10 bases, with 15 bases sitting between them. The DNA for the CDR3 is TGTGCCAGCAGCCCACCGCTCTGGGGAGCTTTCTTT. Its translation: CASSPPLWGAFF. The full variable domain, in which reference TRBV28 and TRBJ1-1 provide the parts outside the CDR3, is DVKVTQSSRYLVKRTGEKVFLECVQDMDHENMFWYRQDPGLGLRLIYFSYDVKMKEKGDIPEGYSVSREKKERFSLILESASTNQTSMYLCASSPPLWGAFFGQGTRLTVV.

As to this clone: This sample also contains other DNA sequences that code for the same CDR3. The V and J genes are TRBV5-1 and TRBJ2-1; D remains unclear. The germline gives CDR1 SGHRS, CDR2 YFSETQ. Trimming cost V 1 base and J 6 bases, with 8 bases left between them. This CDR3 region has 13 residues. Written as DNA, the CDR3 is TGCGCCAGCAGCTTGACTGGGGTCAATGAGCAGTTCTTC. It specifies CASSLTGVNEQFF. Complete variable domain (other parts from reference TRBV5-1 and TRBJ2-1): KAGVTQTPRYLIKTRGQQVTLSCSPISGHRSVSWYQQTPGQGLQFLFEYFSETQRNKGNFPGRFSGRQFSNSRSEMNVSTLELGDSALYLCASSLTGVNEQFFGPGTRLTVL.

V and J are TRBV2 and TRBJ2-6; 8 bases match TRBD1. The CDR3 contains 18 residues. Germline V gene sequence: CDR1 SNHLY, CDR2 FYNNEI. V lost 6 bases to trimming and J lost 3 bases; unmatched junction nucleotides: 13. The DNA for the CDR3 is TGTGCCAGCAGGGGACCGGGACAGGAGTCTAGTGGGGCCAACGTCCTGACTTTC. Encoded protein: CASRGPGQESSGANVLTF.

This CDR3 reads CASSRFAGLAETQYF. Here the CDR3 DNA reads TGTGCCAGCAGCCGATTCGCAGGGTTAGCAGAGACCCAGTACTTC. This chain uses TRBV5-6 with TRBJ2-5; tentative D call: TRBD1 (5 bases). CDR1 is SGHDT and CDR2 is YYEEEE in the germline V gene. CDR3 size: 15 residues. V was shortened by 4 bases and J by 4 bases, with 17 bases between the two germline ends.

The chain links TRBV29-1 to TRBJ2-2; D is possibly TRBD1 or TRBD2 (5 bases each). Trimming removed 5 bases from V and 4 bases from J, with 14 bases in between. CDR1 SQVTM and CDR2 ANQGSEA come from the germline V gene. CDR3 size: 14 residues. The CDR3 region has the DNA TGCAGCGTTCGTGGTGGGACCACCACCGGGGAGCTGTTTTTT. This encodes CSVRGGTTTGELFF.

The gene calls are TRBV5-1 and TRBJ2-2; possible D gene TRBD1, 6 bases. Trimming cost V 6 bases and J 4 bases, with 19 bases left between them. The CDR3 length is 16 residues. Germline V gene sequence: CDR1 SGHRS, CDR2 YFSETQ. Here the CDR3 reads CASILGAGVSTGELFF. For the CDR3, the DNA is TGCGCCAGCATCCTGGGGGCAGGGGTGAGCACCGGGGAGCTGTTTTTT.

This clone was seen once. The V gene is TRBV18, the J gene TRBJ2-1; D gene unclear. The germline V gene has CDR1 KGHSH and CDR2 LQKENI. The CDR3 loop spans 15 amino acids. Trimming stripped 3 bases from V and 8 bases from J, with 17 bases between. CDR3 sequence (DNA): TGTGCCAGCTCACCCGCTTCCCGGAGTTCACATGAGCAGTTCTTC. Translating gives CASSPASRSSHEQFF.

The gene calls are TRBV28 and TRBJ2-1, with a possible D match to TRBD2 (5 bases). The germline V and J ends were trimmed by 5 bases and 7 bases, with 9 bases remaining between them. Germline V CDR1 and CDR2: MDHEN, SYDVKM. The CDR3 runs 12 residues. CDR3 sequence (DNA): TGTGCCAGCAGTCCGAGGGTGAATGAGCAGTTCTTC. Protein sequence: CASSPRVNEQFF.

The CDR3 nucleotides read TGTGCCAGCTCACCTCTAATTAGCGGGTCGTTCTCGAACACCGGGGAGCTGTTTTTT. This codes for CASSPLISGSFSNTGELFF. V is TRBV18 and J is TRBJ2-2, with 7 bases identical to TRBD2. Trimming removed 3 bases from V and 0 bases from J; junction bases left unmatched: 13. This CDR3 region has 19 residues. Germline V gene sequence: CDR1 KGHSH, CDR2 LQKENI.

This sequence joins TRBV5-1 and TRBJ2-1; no firm D call. The V end was cut by 1 base, the J end by 7 bases, with 9 bases between. Germline lookup yields CDR1 SGHRS and CDR2 YFSETQ. This CDR3 has 13 residues. DNA of the CDR3: TGCGCCAGCAGCTTGTCAGGTCGTAATGAGCAGTTCTTC. It codes for CASSLSGRNEQFF.